This T cell receptor beta chain derives from a study of cytomegalovirus exposure and HLA in healthy donors. Concerning this clone itself: Its antigen remains unknown.

General study results and limits: In a later analysis, HLA-associated beta chains showed higher expansion and lower generation probabilities than comparable chains. A later analysis appeared to link common viral pathogens to several of the most significant clusters.

PCR was performed using 60 Vbeta and 13 Jbeta primers. Sequencing was performed with immunoSEQ multiplex PCR; in TCRdb, only in-frame clones are kept and a portion is missing. The data hold around 150,000 clones, with 75% to 85% observed a single time. The source material was PBMCs. The TCR was taken from a woman in her forties in good health and CMV-seronegative.

CDR3 coding DNA: TGTGCCAGCAGTGTAGGACAGGGGGCAGTGAACCACGAAGCTTTCTTT. Translating it yields CASSVGQGAVNHEAFF. The genes are TRBV2 and TRBJ1-1; 11 bases map to TRBD1. V lost 4 bases, J lost 8 bases, and 12 bases stayed unmatched. The CDR3 contains 16 residues. Germline CDR1 SNHLY, CDR2 FYNNEI.